A single TCR beta chain is shown here with its context. These data originate in a study of blood T cell repertoires in COVID-19. Overall study context: Whether acute or convalescent, the COVID-19 samples came from the United States, Italy and Spain. Sources were T cells, B-cell-depleted T cells, or PBMCs; the material itself was cDNA or gDNA.

Original handling: Amplification of reference gene primers provided the estimated nucleated cell counts. Generated by immunoSEQ multiplex PCR, the TCRdb table keeps only in-frame clones and is missing some. V and J calls and clone size are as listed in that table; D and trimming were resolved from the DNA. The repertoire holds about 230,000 clones, approximately 82% seen once, with about 1.5% in the top ten. V dropped 6 bases and J dropped 2 bases, with 14 bases sitting between them. Per the germline V gene, CDR1 is LGHDT and CDR2 is YNNKEL (reference sequence). This CDR3 is 15 amino acids long. The sample comprised peripheral blood. The chain joins TRBV3-1 (or the pseudogene TRBV3-2) to TRBJ1-3; D remains ambiguous. This clonotype originated in a woman aged 40 to 55 who had recovered from COVID-19. This CDR3 reads CASRHRENPGNTIYF. CDR3 nucleotides: TGTGCCAGCAGGCACAGAGAAAACCCTGGAAACACCATATATTTT.